These 28 T cell receptor beta chains were sequenced from one sample in a study of identical twins. One entry per CDR3 protein results from TCRdb running MiXCR on the 5' RACE reads. The profile shows about 570,000 distinct CDR3 sequences, approximately 9.6% of them singletons. This same sample was also taken into another study, of yellow fever vaccine responses in identical twins.

The sequenced material came from PBMCs. These receptor sequences come from a woman in her late teens or twenties in good health.

There are many counts of this clonotype. The chain uses TRBV7-2 and TRBJ2-1; D gene unclear. Trimming cost V 0 bases and J 4 bases, with 16 bases left between them. The germline CDR1 and CDR2 sequences are SGHTA and FQGNSA. The CDR3 has 17 amino acids. The CDR3 nucleotides are TGTGCCAGCAGCTTAGCGATATACCCGGACGGATACAATGAGCAGTTCTTC. Translation: CASSLAIYPDGYNEQFF.

The chain uses TRBV6-5 and TRBJ2-1; TRBD2 agrees at 9 bases. Germline lookup yields CDR1 MNHEY and CDR2 SVGAGI. The trim removed 0 bases at V and 0 bases at J, leaving 9 bases unmatched. CDR3 length equals 19 residues. Here the CDR3 DNA reads TGTGCCAGCAGTTACTCGACTAGCGGCCTCTCCCGCTCCTACAATGAGCAGTTCTTC. Its protein is CASSYSTSGLSRSYNEQFF.

This clonotype was seen ten or more times. This chain joins TRBV10-3 and TRBJ2-2; D may be TRBD1 (6 bases). Germline lookup yields CDR1 ENHRY and CDR2 SYGVKD. V lost 4 bases, J lost 1 base, and 10 bases lay in between. The CDR3 has 15 residues. CDR3 sequence (DNA): TGTGCCATCAGTGTCGGACAGATGAACACCGGGGAGCTGTTTTTT. Encoded protein: CAISVGQMNTGELFF.

This clonotype was seen only a few times. This chain links TRBV5-1 with TRBJ2-5, with D possibly TRBD1 on 5 matching bases. Deletions cut 3 bases from V and 2 bases from J, with 14 bases between. The CDR3 sequence is 15 residues long. CDR1 is SGHRS and CDR2 is YFSETQ in the germline V gene. The CDR3: CASSYTADKQETQYF. The DNA of the CDR3 is TGCGCCAGCAGCTACACTGCGGACAAACAAGAGACCCAGTACTTC.

This clonotype has a count of ten or more. The chain employs TRBV5-1 and TRBJ1-4, with D maybe TRBD1 (5 bases). V shed 2 bases and J shed 5 bases, with 10 bases lying between them. This CDR3 has 14 amino acids. Per germline, CDR1 SGHRS and CDR2 YFSETQ. The CDR3 here is CASSFRGQNEKLFF. The DNA of the CDR3 is TGCGCCAGCAGCTTCCGGGGCCAAAATGAAAAACTGTTTTTT.

The chain couples TRBV6-2 or TRBV6-3 to TRBJ1-2; the match to TRBD1 covers 9 bases. The germline CDR1 and CDR2 sequences are MNHEY and SVGEGT. There are 14 residues in the CDR3. The ends lost 0 bases at V and 13 bases at J; junction bases unmatched: 9. In DNA form, the CDR3 reads TGTGCCAGCAGTTACTCCCGGGACAGGGAGTCGGCCACCTTC. Its translation: CASSYSRDRESATF.

The chain recombines TRBV5-6 with TRBJ1-5; D is unresolved. V lost 2 bases and J 10 bases, leaving 19 bases between the germline ends. Germline CDR1 and CDR2: SGHDT and YYEEEE. The CDR3 loop spans 15 amino acids. CDR3 sequence reads: CASSFGSGILNPQHF. The CDR3 DNA follows: TGTGCCAGCAGCTTTGGGTCCGGGATCCTCAACCCCCAGCATTTT. The entire variable domain, with the rest obtained from reference TRBV5-6 and TRBJ1-5, is as follows: DAGVTQSPTHLIKTRGQQVTLRCSPKSGHDTVSWYQQALGQGPQFIFQYYEEEERQRGNFPDRFSGHQFPNYSSELNVNALLLGDSALYLCASSFGSGILNPQHFGDGTRLSIL.

The chain has TRBV2 and TRBJ2-2; D uncertain. In germline, CDR1 is SNHLY, CDR2 FYNNEI. The CDR3 totals 13 residues. Trimming left V 8 bases short and J 6 bases short, with 13 bases between. The CDR3 loop is CASRLDFSGELFF. DNA of the CDR3: TGTGCCAGCCGTCTAGACTTCTCCGGGGAGCTGTTTTTT. Supplemented by reference TRBV2 and TRBJ2-2, the full variable domain reads EPEVTQTPSHQVTQMGQEVILRCVPISNHLYFYWYRQILGQKVEFLVSFYNNEISEKSEIFDDQFSVERPDGSNFTLKIRSTKLEDSAMYFCASRLDFSGELFFGEGSRLTVL.

This chain connects TRBV7-9 to TRBJ2-7; a possible D gene is TRBD1 (7 bases). The germline CDR1 and CDR2 sequences are SEHNR and FQNEAQ (reference sequence). With 5 bases removed from V and 8 bases from J, the gap between germline ends came to 10 bases. This CDR3 has 11 amino acids. CDR3 residues: CASSAGQQQYF. The CDR3, as DNA: TGTGCCAGCAGCGCGGGACAGCAGCAGTACTTC.

The chain combines TRBV12-3 or TRBV12-4 with TRBJ1-4; 8 bases line up with TRBD1. The J segment lost 3 bases and the V segment lost 4 bases, leaving 7 bases of the junction unmatched. The CDR3 covers 16 residues. DNA for the CDR3: TGTGCCAGCAGTTCGGACAGGGTGGCCCCTAATGAAAAACTGTTTTTT. It encodes CASSSDRVAPNEKLFF.

At least ten counts were recorded for this clonotype. The V gene is TRBV27, the J gene TRBJ2-3; D is perhaps TRBD1 (6 bases). CDR1 and CDR2 from the germline V gene are MNHEY and SMNVEV (reference sequence). The CDR3 runs 15 residues. V lost 4 bases, J lost 0 bases, and 11 bases lay in between. Here the CDR3 reads CASSSAGVSTDTQYF. The CDR3 bases are TGTGCCAGCAGTTCGGCAGGGGTCAGCACAGATACGCAGTATTTT.

The rearrangement uses TRBV29-1 and TRBJ2-5, with 9 bases that match TRBD1. Per germline, CDR1 SQVTM and CDR2 ANQGSEA. CDR3 size: 13 residues. V lost 8 bases, J lost 6 bases, and 10 bases stayed unmatched. CDR3 nucleotide sequence: TGCAGCTCGGACAGGGGAGAAGGGCAGACCCAGTACTTC. Translation: CSSDRGEGQTQYF.

This clonotype was seen only a few times. V gene TRBV10-1 combines with J gene TRBJ1-1; D is unclear. Trimming took off 6 bases at V and 1 base at J, with 6 bases between the two ends. The CDR3 is made up of 12 amino acids. From germline, CDR1 is WNHNN and CDR2 SYGVQD (reference sequence). The CDR3 nucleotides are TGCGCCAGCAGAGCAGCGAACACTGAAGCTTTCTTT. Protein sequence: CASRAANTEAFF.

This clonotype was recorded many times. The rearrangement uses TRBV27 and TRBJ2-7; a weak D match, TRBD2 (6 bases). The CDR3 has 16 amino acids. V lost 5 bases, J lost 6 bases, and 23 bases lay in between. Germline V gives CDR1 MNHEY, CDR2 SMNVEV (reference sequence). The CDR3 here is CASSPMFLGRDLEQYF. CDR3 nucleotides: TGTGCCAGCAGTCCTATGTTTCTTGGGCGGGATCTCGAGCAGTACTTC.

The chain links TRBV20-1 to TRBJ2-5; 10 nucleotides align to TRBD1. This CDR3 is 17 amino acids long. Germline assignment: CDR1 DFQATT and CDR2 SNEGSKA (reference sequence). The J segment lost 4 bases and the V segment lost 5 bases, leaving 16 bases of the junction unmatched. CDR3 residues: CSALLLRQGATAETQYF. CDR3 bases: TGCAGTGCTCTCCTCTTGAGACAGGGGGCCACCGCAGAGACCCAGTACTTC.

This clonotype was observed a handful of times. The chain combines TRBV29-1 with TRBJ2-2; 9 bases fit TRBD2. J lost 0 bases, V lost 5 bases, and 4 bases had no gene match. The CDR3 sequence is 15 residues long. Looked up from germline, CDR1 is SQVTM and CDR2 is ANQGSEA. CDR3 amino acids: CSVRSSGTNTGELFF. Written as DNA, the CDR3 is TGCAGCGTTCGATCTAGCGGGACGAACACCGGGGAGCTGTTTTTT.

This clonotype was detected only a few times. The J gene is TRBJ2-5, the V gene TRBV7-2; 8 bases are a match to TRBD1. The V gene end was trimmed by 2 bases and the J gene end by 5 bases; junction bases not matched to a gene: 7. Looked up from germline, CDR1 is SGHTA and CDR2 is FQGNSA. The CDR3 is 15 amino acids. CDR3 nucleotides: TGTGCCAGCAGCTTAATCCAGGGGGCTTGGGAGACCCAGTACTTC. This sequence encodes CASSLIQGAWETQYF.

This clonotype came up a few times. The chain is built from TRBV7-9 and TRBJ1-3; D is unclear. The CDR3 spans 16 residues. Germline CDR1 SEHNR, CDR2 FQNEAQ (reference sequence). V lost 4 bases, J lost 4 bases, and 17 bases lay in between. The chain's CDR3 is CASSSPILQYGNTIYF. CDR3 in DNA: TGTGCCAGCAGCTCGCCTATACTACAGTACGGAAACACCATATATTTT.

This clonotype was seen a few times. The rearrangement links TRBV6-2 or TRBV6-3 to TRBJ1-1; tentatively, D is TRBD1 (5 bases). The CDR3 is made up of 14 amino acids. V gave up 4 bases and J gave up 6 bases, with 15 bases separating them. Germline V gives CDR1 MNHEY, CDR2 SVGEGT. This CDR3 reads CASSSYDLRAEAFF. CDR3 coding DNA: TGTGCCAGCAGTTCCTATGACCTCAGGGCTGAAGCTTTCTTT.

This clonotype was detected ten times or more. The chain uses TRBV7-9 and TRBJ2-1; 7 positions match TRBD2. CDR1 and CDR2 (germline): SEHNR, FQNEAQ (reference sequence). The J segment lost 9 bases and the V segment lost 5 bases, leaving 1 base of the junction unmatched. The CDR3 covers 11 residues. CDR3 residues: CASSRGGEQFF. For the CDR3, the DNA is TGTGCCAGCAGCCGCGGGGGTGAGCAGTTCTTC.

This clonotype was seen a handful of times. The CDR3 here is CASSPTLAGEQFF. The CDR3 nucleotides are TGTGCCAGCAGTCCTACCCTAGCGGGAGAGCAGTTCTTC. The genes are TRBV27 and TRBJ2-1, with 9 bases aligning to TRBD2. CDR3 length: 13 residues. Germline loops: CDR1 MNHEY, CDR2 SMNVEV (reference sequence). V dropped 5 bases and J dropped 10; count of bases not matched to a gene: 6.

At least ten counts were recorded for this clonotype. The chain carries TRBV5-1 and TRBJ2-1; possibly TRBD2 for D (5 bases). Germline CDR1 is SGHRS and CDR2 is YFSETQ. The V and J ends lost 2 bases and 9 bases respectively, with 9 bases between them. The CDR3 runs 12 residues. The CDR3 DNA follows: TGCGCCAGCAGCTTTGATCGGGGTGAGCAGTTCTTC. Translating it yields CASSFDRGEQFF.

This clonotype was seen at least ten times. The chain recombines TRBV12-3 or TRBV12-4 with TRBJ2-7; perhaps TRBD1 as D (6 bases). The CDR3 spans 14 residues. The V and J ends lost 5 bases and 4 bases respectively, with 15 bases between them. The CDR3 sequence: CASSPGQLDYEQYF. The CDR3 nucleotides are TGTGCCAGCAGTCCCGGACAGTTGGATTACGAGCAGTACTTC.

This sequence joins TRBV4-1 and TRBJ2-2; tentative D call: TRBD1 (6 bases). With 0 bases removed from V and 1 base from J, the gap between germline ends came to 12 bases. From germline, CDR1 is MGHRA and CDR2 YSYEKL. The CDR3 spans 17 residues. The CDR3 reads CASSQEHETGNTGELFF. CDR3 bases: TGCGCCAGCAGCCAAGAACATGAGACAGGGAACACCGGGGAGCTGTTTTTT.

This chain's CDR3 is CASSLASGDEKLFF. The CDR3 DNA follows: TGTGCCAGCAGCTTAGCGTCGGGGGATGAAAAACTGTTTTTT. This chain links TRBV11-2 with TRBJ1-4; D possibly corresponds to TRBD1 (5 bases). The CDR3 sequence is 14 residues long. V lost 1 base to trimming and J lost 6 bases, with 9 bases between them. Germline V gene lookup returns CDR1 SGHAT and CDR2 FQNNGV.

This clonotype was picked up many times. The CDR3 reads CASSQRPGEGNTEAFF. In nucleotides, the CDR3 is TGTGCCAGCAGCCAACGACCGGGTGAGGGGAACACTGAAGCTTTCTTT. The genes are TRBV14 and TRBJ1-1; D unresolved. Germline values: CDR1 SGHDN, CDR2 FVKESK. V was pared by 2 bases and J by 1 base, with 14 bases between. The CDR3 has 16 residues.

This clonotype occurred a few times. J is TRBJ2-1 and V is TRBV6-1; 12 nucleotides align to TRBD2. The germline CDR1 and CDR2 sequences are MNHNS and SASEGT. The ends lost 6 bases at V and 5 bases at J; junction bases unmatched: 5. The CDR3 totals 15 residues. The DNA of the CDR3 is TGTGCCAGCAGAACCCTAGCGGGGGGGAACAATGAGCAGTTCTTC. Its translation is CASRTLAGGNNEQFF.

This clonotype was seen many times. V gene TRBV11-2 combines with J gene TRBJ2-7, with 13 nucleotides matching TRBD2. Unmatched junction bases numbered 12, after V lost 5 bases and J lost 2 bases. CDR3 size: 18 residues. The germline V gene has CDR1 SGHAT and CDR2 FQNNGV. CDR3 in amino acids: CASSRTSGSGGPTYEQYF. CDR3 coding DNA: TGTGCCAGCAGCCGGACTAGCGGGAGCGGAGGGCCGACCTACGAGCAGTACTTC.